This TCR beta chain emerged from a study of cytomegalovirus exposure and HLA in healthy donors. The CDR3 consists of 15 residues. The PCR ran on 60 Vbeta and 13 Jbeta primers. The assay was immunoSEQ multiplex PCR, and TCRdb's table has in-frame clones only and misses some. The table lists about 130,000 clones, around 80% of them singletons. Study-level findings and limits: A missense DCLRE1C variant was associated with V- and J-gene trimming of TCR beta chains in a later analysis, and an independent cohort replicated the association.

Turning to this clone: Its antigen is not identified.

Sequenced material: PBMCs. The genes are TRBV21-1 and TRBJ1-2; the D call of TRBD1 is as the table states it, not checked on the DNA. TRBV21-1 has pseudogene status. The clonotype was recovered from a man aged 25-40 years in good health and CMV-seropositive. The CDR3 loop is CASTNRTGLIYGYTF. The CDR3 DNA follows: TGTGCCAGCACCAATAGGACAGGGTTGATATATGGCTACACCTTC.